Here is one T cell receptor (beta chain) with its context. Antigen: not known. Healthy individuals who donated bone marrow served as the donors. The PCR contained 60 Vbeta and 13 Jbeta primers. Profiling relied on immunoSEQ multiplex PCR, and the TCRdb table lists in-frame clones only, not all of them. The sample has over 150,000 clones, under 85% seen once; the top ten hold 2.9%. CDR1 and CDR2 (germline): MGHRA, YSYEKL. With 0 bases removed from V and 8 bases from J, the gap between germline ends came to 10 bases. The CDR3 sequence is 13 residues long. The sample comes from a study of cytomegalovirus exposure and HLA in healthy donors. Points from the study as a whole: A later analysis appeared to link common viral pathogens to several of the most significant clusters. The study labeled under 200 TCR beta chains cytomegalovirus-associated. Later analysis demonstrated an association between a missense DCLRE1C variant and TCR beta V- and J-gene trimming.

V usage is TRBV4-1 and J usage is TRBJ1-1; D is unclear. Material for sequencing was PBMCs. The TCR originated in a male donor in good health and CMV-seronegative. The CDR3, as DNA: TGCGCCAGCAGCCAAGATTCAGGTATCGAAGCTTTCTTT. It encodes CASSQDSGIEAFF.